This T cell receptor (beta chain) was found in a study of blood T cell repertoires in COVID-19. Study as a whole: PBMCs, B-cell-depleted T cells, or T cells provided the cDNA or gDNA that made up the material.

In the source study's methods: The assay estimated nucleated cells by amplifying reference gene primers. Clones were sequenced by immunoSEQ multiplex PCR, and TCRdb holds only the in-frame ones, with some missing. V and J calls and clone size are as listed in that table; D and trimming were resolved from the DNA. The sample yields about 150,000 clones, roughly 77% seen once. The receptor was isolated from a man aged 55 to 70 with acute or convalescent COVID-19. What was sequenced was peripheral blood.

The CDR3 bases are TGTGCCAGCCGGTGGAAGCGGGAGGGCAAGACCCAGTACTTC. Residues: CASRWKREGKTQYF. V is TRBV2 and J is TRBJ2-5, with 10 bases lining up with TRBD2. V shed 8 bases and J 6 bases; nucleotides not matched to a gene: 9. This CDR3 spans 14 amino acids. Germline V gene data show CDR1 as SNHLY and CDR2 as FYNNEI.